This T cell receptor beta chain emerged from a study of Graves' ophthalmopathy and Graves' hyperthyroidism. About the research overall: Peripheral blood was gathered at first diagnosis, ahead of any treatment whatsoever.

Regarding the study as a whole: In blood appeared most of the expanded thyroid clonotypes whose frequency exceeded 0.001.

V lost 5 bases and J 13 bases, leaving 12 bases between the germline ends. Per the germline V gene, CDR1 is MNHEY and CDR2 is SVGAGI. The CDR3 extends over 11 amino acids. The TCR beta CDR3 regions underwent amplification from RNA transcripts. First-round RT-PCR relied on HTBI primers, and a second-round multiplex PCR came next. MiXCR, run by TCRdb on the multiplex PCR reads, gives a single entry per CDR3 protein. The sample consists of hundreds of thousands of distinct CDR3 sequences, 15% of them appearing once. Regarding this clonotype: Its cognate antigen is unknown.

The V call is TRBV6-5, the J call TRBJ2-1; D unresolved. Sequencing was performed on peripheral blood. This TCR came from a woman aged 18-29 years with stable Graves' hyperthyroidism. The CDR3 DNA reads as TGTGCCAGCAGTCCTCAAGAAACCCAGTTCTTC. Encoded protein: CASSPQETQFF.